The T cell receptor beta chain under discussion was sequenced for a study of shared clonotypes between healthy human individuals. The overall study: Donors, aged 18 to 49, were a couple of women and a few men.

Genomic DNA of every subset was divided equally among multiple immunoSEQ plates. The method was immunoSEQ multiplex PCR; TCRdb's version includes in-frame clones alone and lacks a portion of them. The data contain 170,000 or so clones, around 63% of them singletons. Whole-study results and caveats: Blood alone was sampled, and tissue repertoires likely differ. Among non-shared clonotypes, generation probabilities were lower than among those shared by all four donors.

This clone occurred a few times. Its antigen is as yet unknown. With V trimmed by 8 bases and J by 4 bases, 7 bases remained unmatched. The CDR3 consists of 14 residues. Per germline, CDR1 SNHLY and CDR2 FYNNEI. This receptor was taken from a man between 25 and 39 years old in good health. The chain joins TRBV2 to TRBJ2-1; 8 bases match TRBD2. What was sequenced was memory CD4+ T cells sorted from blood. The sample's subset: CD45RA-negative fraction. The CDR3: CASSAGVPYNEQFF. The CDR3 DNA is TGTGCCAGCTCAGCGGGAGTCCCTTACAATGAGCAGTTCTTC.